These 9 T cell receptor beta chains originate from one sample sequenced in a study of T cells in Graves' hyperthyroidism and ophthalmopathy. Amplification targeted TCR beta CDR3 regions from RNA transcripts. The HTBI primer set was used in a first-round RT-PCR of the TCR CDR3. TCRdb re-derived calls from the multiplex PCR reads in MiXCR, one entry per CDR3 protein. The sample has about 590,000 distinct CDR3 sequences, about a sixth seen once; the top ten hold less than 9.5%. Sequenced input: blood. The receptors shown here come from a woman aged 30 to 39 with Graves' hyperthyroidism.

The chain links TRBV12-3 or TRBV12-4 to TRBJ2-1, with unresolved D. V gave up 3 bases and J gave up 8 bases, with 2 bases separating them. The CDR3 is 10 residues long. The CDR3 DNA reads TGTGCCAGCAGTTTCCATGAGCAGTTCTTC. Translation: CASSFHEQFF.

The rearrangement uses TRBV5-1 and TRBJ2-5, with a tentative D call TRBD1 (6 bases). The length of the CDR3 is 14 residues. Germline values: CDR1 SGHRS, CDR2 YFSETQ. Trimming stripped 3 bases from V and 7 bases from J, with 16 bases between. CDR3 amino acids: CASSSYTGSRTQYF. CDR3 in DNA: TGCGCCAGCAGCTCCTACACAGGGTCGCGGACCCAGTACTTC.

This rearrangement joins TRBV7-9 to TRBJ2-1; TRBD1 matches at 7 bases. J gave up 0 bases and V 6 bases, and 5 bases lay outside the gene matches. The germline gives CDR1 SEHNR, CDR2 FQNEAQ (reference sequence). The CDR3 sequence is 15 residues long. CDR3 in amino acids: CASSKDRISYNEQFF. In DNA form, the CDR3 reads TGTGCCAGCAGTAAGGACAGGATCTCCTACAATGAGCAGTTCTTC.

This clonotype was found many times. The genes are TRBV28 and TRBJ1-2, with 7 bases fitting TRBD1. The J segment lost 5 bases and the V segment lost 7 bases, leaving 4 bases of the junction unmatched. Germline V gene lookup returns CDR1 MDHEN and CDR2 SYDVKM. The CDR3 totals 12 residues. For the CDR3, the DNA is TGTGCCAGCATCGAGGGGGCGTATGGCTACACCTTC. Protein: CASIEGAYGYTF.

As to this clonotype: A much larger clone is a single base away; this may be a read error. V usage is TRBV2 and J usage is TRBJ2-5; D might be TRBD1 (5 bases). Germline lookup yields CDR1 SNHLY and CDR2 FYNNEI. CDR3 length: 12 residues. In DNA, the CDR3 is TGTGCCAGCAGAGGGGAAAAAGAGGCCCAGTACTTC. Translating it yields CASRGEKEAQYF.

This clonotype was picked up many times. The DNA of the CDR3 is TGTGCCACCGGTGCCGGGACTAGCAGCAGAAATGAGCAGTTCTTC. Amino acids: CATGAGTSSRNEQFF. The chain links TRBV15 to TRBJ2-1, with 9 bases lining up with TRBD2. Trimming at V came to 8 bases and at J to 7 bases, leaving 12 bases not matched to a gene. The CDR3 extends over 15 amino acids. Germline V lookup: CDR1 LNHNV, CDR2 YYDKDF (reference sequence).

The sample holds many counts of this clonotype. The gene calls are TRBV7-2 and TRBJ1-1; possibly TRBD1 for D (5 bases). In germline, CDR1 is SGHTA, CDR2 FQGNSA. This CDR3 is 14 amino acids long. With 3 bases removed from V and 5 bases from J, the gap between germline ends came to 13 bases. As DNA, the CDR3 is TGTGCCAGCAGCTTGCGTCCAGGGAGGACTGAAGCTTTCTTT. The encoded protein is CASSLRPGRTEAFF.

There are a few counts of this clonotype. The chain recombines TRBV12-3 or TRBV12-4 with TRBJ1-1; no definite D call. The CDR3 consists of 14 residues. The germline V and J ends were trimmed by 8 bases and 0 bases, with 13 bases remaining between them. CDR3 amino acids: CASRRSIMNTEAFF. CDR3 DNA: TGTGCCAGCCGGCGGAGCATAATGAACACTGAAGCTTTCTTT.

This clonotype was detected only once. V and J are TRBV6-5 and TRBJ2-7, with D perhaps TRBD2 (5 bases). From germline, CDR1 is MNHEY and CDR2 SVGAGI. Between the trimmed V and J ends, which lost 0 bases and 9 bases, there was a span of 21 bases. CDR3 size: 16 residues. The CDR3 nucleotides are TGTGCCAGCAGTTACTCGAAAGCGGAGCCCGCTATTGGGCAGTACTTC. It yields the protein CASSYSKAEPAIGQYF.